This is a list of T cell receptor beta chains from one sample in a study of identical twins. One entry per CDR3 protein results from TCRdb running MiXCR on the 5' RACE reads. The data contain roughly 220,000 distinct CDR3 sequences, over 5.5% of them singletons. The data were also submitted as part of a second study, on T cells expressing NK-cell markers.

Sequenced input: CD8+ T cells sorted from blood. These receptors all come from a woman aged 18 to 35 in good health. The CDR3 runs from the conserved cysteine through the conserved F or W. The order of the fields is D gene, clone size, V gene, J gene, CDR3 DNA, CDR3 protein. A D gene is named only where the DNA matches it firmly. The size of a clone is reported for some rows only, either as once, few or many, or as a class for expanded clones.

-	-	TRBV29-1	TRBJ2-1	TGCAGCGTTGAAAACGGGGCCGCGGGCAATGAGCAGTTCTTC	CSVENGAAGNEQFF
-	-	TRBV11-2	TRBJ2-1	TGTGCCAGCAGCTTAGTTCTAGGGTTGGCCAATGAGCAGTTCTTC	CASSLVLGLANEQFF
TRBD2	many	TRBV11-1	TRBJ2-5	TGTGCCAGCAGCTCGGGACTAGCTAAAGAGACCCAGTACTTC	CASSSGLAKETQYF
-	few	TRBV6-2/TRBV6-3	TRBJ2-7	TGTGCCAGCAGTTACGAGCCGGGGGTTTCCTACGAGCAGTACTTC	CASSYEPGVSYEQYF
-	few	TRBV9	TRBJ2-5	TGTGCCAGCAGCATCTCAGGGTCCCAAGAGACCCAGTACTTC	CASSISGSQETQYF
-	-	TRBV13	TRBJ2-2	TGTGCCAGCAGCTTCTACGGCCTATCCGGGGAGCTGTTTTTT	CASSFYGLSGELFF
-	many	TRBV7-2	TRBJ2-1	TGTGCCAGCAGCTACTTAGGGCGGCGCTCCTACAATGAGCAGTTCTTC	CASSYLGRRSYNEQFF
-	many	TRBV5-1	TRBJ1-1	TGCGCCAGCAGCGTATCGGGGAACACTGAAGCTTTCTTT	CASSVSGNTEAFF
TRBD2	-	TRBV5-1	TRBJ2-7	TGCGCCAGCAGCTGGACGTCAAGCGGGAGGGCAAACTCCTACGAGCAGTACTTC	CASSWTSSGRANSYEQYF
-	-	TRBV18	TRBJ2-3	TGTGCCAGCTCGCTCCCCGAGGGTACCGCAGATACGCAGTATTTT	CASSLPEGTADTQYF
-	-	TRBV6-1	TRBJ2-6	TGCCTGTCAGGAGACTTAAGCTCTGGGGCCAACGTCCTGACTTTC	CLSGDLSSGANVLTF